Here is one T cell receptor (beta chain) with its context. As yet, its antigen is unknown. This sample was taken from a study of shared clonotypes between healthy human individuals. Study conclusions and caveats: What naive subsets generally showed was a larger estimated richness than memory subsets showed. Among four donors, around 5% of naive CD4 clonotypes were found in common.

Clones were read by immunoSEQ multiplex PCR, and TCRdb kept only the in-frame ones, dropping some. The table has a few million clones, approximately 92% seen once. The CD4+ fraction was divided into a CD45RA+ naive subset and a CD45RA-negative memory subset. The CDR3 runs to 17 residues. The TCR sequence derives from a man between 18 and 29 years old in good health. V and J are TRBV21-1 and TRBJ2-3; the D call in the table, TRBD2, was not verified against the DNA. TRBV21-1 is a recognized pseudogene. The material sequenced was naive CD4+ T cells sorted from blood. Subset noted: CD45RA+ positively selected. The CDR3 reads CASSKALLQGASVTQYF. The CDR3 nucleotides read TGTGCCAGCAGCAAAGCTCTGTTACAAGGAGCTTCGGTTACGCAGTATTTT.